This entry lists 22 T cell receptor beta chains sequenced from one sample in a study of blood T cell repertoires in COVID-19 (dated by TCRdb to the early 2020s). The library came from the immunoSEQ multiplex PCR assay. What TCRdb holds here is the immuneACCESS table cut down to in-frame rearrangements. Part of the clones is not present; checked against another copy, under half of the missing clones reflect an unresolved V gene, and the others are unexplained. The sample contains under 350,000 clones, about 86% of them found a single time. Approximately 4% of the sample is held by the ten biggest clonotypes. Sequencing used PBMCs or T cells enriched from blood (not recorded which). The receptors stem from a woman aged 40 to 50 with acute COVID-19.

V is TRBV4-3 and J is TRBJ1-2, with a tentative D call TRBD1 (5 bases). Germline CDR1 and CDR2: LGHNA and YSLEER. CDR3 length: 16 amino acids. V was cut by 3 bases and J by 8 bases, with 22 bases left in between. CDR3 residues: CASSHQGGGTSGGYTF. The CDR3 region has the DNA TGCGCCAGCAGCCACCAGGGCGGGGGGACTTCGGGGGGCTACACCTTC.

A single count supports this clone. The chain carries TRBV4-3 and TRBJ1-3, with 9 bases matching TRBD1. Germline V gene sequence: CDR1 LGHNA, CDR2 YSLEER. With 4 bases clipped from V and 0 bases from J, the junction kept 16 bases outside the gene matches. The CDR3 is made up of 20 amino acids. CDR3 amino acids: CASSPQIQGATGNSGNTIYF. In DNA, the CDR3 is TGCGCCAGCAGCCCCCAGATACAGGGGGCCACGGGGAACTCTGGAAACACCATATATTTT.

CDR3 in amino acids: CASSLPGDRTIYF. In DNA form, the CDR3 reads TGTGCCAGCAGTTTACCAGGTGACCGCACCATATATTTT. The chain is built from TRBV28 and TRBJ1-3; unclear D gene. From germline, CDR1 is MDHEN and CDR2 SYDVKM. The CDR3 sequence is 13 residues long. The V end was cut by 2 bases, the J end by 9 bases, with 11 bases between. The variable domain in full, with the rest retrieved from reference TRBV28 and TRBJ1-3, is DVKVTQSSRYLVKRTGEKVFLECVQDMDHENMFWYRQDPGLGLRLIYFSYDVKMKEKGDIPEGYSVSREKKERFSLILESASTNQTSMYLCASSLPGDRTIYFGEGSWLTVV.

The J gene is TRBJ2-1, the V gene TRBV5-1; D not certain. V was cut by 5 bases and J by 4 bases, with 13 bases left in between. The V gene's germline CDR1 is SGHRS and CDR2 YFSETQ. This CDR3 comprises 14 residues. DNA for the CDR3: TGCGCCAGCAGTTTGACCATAACTTACAATGAGCAGTTCTTC. This sequence encodes CASSLTITYNEQFF.

The CDR3 nucleotides read TGTGCCAGCAGCCCGGGACAGGCTAAATTTGAGCAGTTCTTC. It yields the protein CASSPGQAKFEQFF. V gene TRBV7-3 combines with J gene TRBJ2-1; TRBD1 matches 8 bases. The V segment lost 5 bases and the J segment 9 bases; nucleotides outside the gene matches: 9. The germline V gene encodes CDR1 SGHTA and CDR2 FQGTGA. The CDR3 contains 14 residues.

V gene TRBV12-5 combines with J gene TRBJ1-5; D is possibly TRBD1 (5 bases). CDR3 length: 13 residues. Germline loops: CDR1 LGHNT, CDR2 FRNRAP. V was cut by 6 bases and J by 4 bases, with 10 bases left in between. CDR3 in DNA: TGTGCTAGTGGAAAGACAGCTAATCAGCCCCAGCATTTT. Protein product: CASGKTANQPQHF.

CDR3 loop: CASSNQGLKGQPQHF. The CDR3 DNA reads as TGTGCCAGTAGTAATCAGGGGCTTAAAGGTCAGCCCCAGCATTTT. The chain combines TRBV19 with TRBJ1-5, with D maybe TRBD1 (6 bases). Trimming shortened V by 4 bases and J by 6 bases, and 16 bases separated the two germline ends. Per the germline V gene, CDR1 is LNHDA and CDR2 is SQIVND (reference sequence). The CDR3 runs to 15 residues.

The chain links TRBV6-5 to TRBJ2-1, with TRBD1 as a possible D gene (5 bases). Germline CDR1 reads MNHEY; CDR2 reads SVGAGI. There are 15 residues in the CDR3. The ends were cut back, 5 bases at V and 9 bases at J, with 20 bases in the middle. CDR3 nucleotide sequence: TGTGCCAGCAGTAAGCGTTTCACAGGTCAACGTGAGCAGTTCTTC. The encoded protein is CASSKRFTGQREQFF.

The chain carries TRBV4-1 and TRBJ2-3; possibly TRBD2 for D (7 bases). This CDR3 spans 20 amino acids. CDR1 MGHRA and CDR2 YSYEKL come from the germline V gene. The ends were cut back, 4 bases at V and 0 bases at J, with 26 bases in the middle. The CDR3 here is CASSLSVRGGGPASTDTQYF. The CDR3 DNA reads as TGCGCCAGCAGCCTTAGCGTTCGGGGAGGGGGGCCAGCTAGCACAGATACGCAGTATTTT.

This clone turned up a few times. This rearrangement joins TRBV28 to TRBJ1-2, with D possibly being TRBD1 (5 bases). CDR3 length: 14 amino acids. From germline, CDR1 is MDHEN and CDR2 SYDVKM. V was clipped by 5 bases and J by 2 bases, with 12 bases between them. CDR3 residues: CASSGPQGNYGYTF. The CDR3 DNA follows: TGTGCCAGCAGTGGACCGCAGGGCAACTATGGCTACACCTTC.

This clone was seen more than once but under ten times. The V and J genes are TRBV7-9 and TRBJ1-4; 7 positions match TRBD1. Germline V CDR1 and CDR2: SEHNR, FQNEAQ (reference sequence). The CDR3 is 17 amino acids. V was clipped by 5 bases and J by 0 bases; unmatched bases: 9. CDR3 coding DNA: TGTGCCAGCAGCCCCACAGGGGACCTTGCAACTAATGAAAAACTGTTTTTT. Protein sequence: CASSPTGDLATNEKLFF.

V usage is TRBV28 and J usage is TRBJ1-5, with unresolved D. Trimming took off 5 bases at V and 4 bases at J, with 9 bases between the two ends. CDR3 length equals 13 residues. Germline CDR1 reads MDHEN; CDR2 reads SYDVKM. CDR3 protein: CASSTTTNQPQHF. As DNA, the CDR3 is TGTGCCAGCAGTACGACAACTAATCAGCCCCAGCATTTT.

This clone was seen more than once but under ten times. J is TRBJ1-5 and V is TRBV19; D gene ambiguous. Germline V gives CDR1 LNHDA, CDR2 SQIVND (reference sequence). Trimming removed 3 bases at V and 5 bases at J, with 11 bases between. This CDR3 has 14 amino acids. CDR3 residues: CASSISSGDQPQHF. CDR3 nucleotide sequence: TGTGCCAGTAGTATTTCATCGGGTGATCAGCCCCAGCATTTT.

There are a few counts of this clone. The rearrangement joins TRBV9 to TRBJ1-2; tentatively, D is TRBD1 (6 bases). The V gene lost 4 bases and the J gene lost 7 bases, with 23 bases spanning the gap. The CDR3 has 16 amino acids. Germline V gene lookup returns CDR1 SGDLS and CDR2 YYNGEE. The CDR3 DNA reads TGTGCCAGCAGCCCCCTCCTTTTGTCAGGGGTGCTTGGCTACACCTTC. Residues: CASSPLLLSGVLGYTF.

This clone was seen a few times. This chain joins TRBV19 and TRBJ1-2, with 10 bases that match TRBD1. CDR1 LNHDA and CDR2 SQIVND come from the germline V gene (reference sequence). CDR3 length equals 16 residues. The trim removed 4 bases at V and 8 bases at J, leaving 13 bases unmatched. The CDR3 reads CASSKSPSGTGDGYTF. The CDR3 bases are TGTGCCAGTAGTAAATCCCCCTCCGGGACAGGGGACGGCTACACCTTC. The entire variable domain, with the rest obtained from reference TRBV19 and TRBJ1-2, is as follows: DGGITQSPKYLFRKEGQNVTLSCEQNLNHDAMYWYRQDPGQGLRLIYYSQIVNDFQKGDIAEGYSVSREKKESFPLTVTSAQKNPTAFYLCASSKSPSGTGDGYTFGSGTRLTVV.

In this sample, this clone turned up a few times. The chain carries TRBV27 and TRBJ1-6; 7 nucleotides align to TRBD1. Losses at the gene ends were 5 bases for V and 4 bases for J; bases not matched to a gene: 11. The germline CDR1 and CDR2 sequences are MNHEY and SMNVEV (reference sequence). CDR3 size: 17 residues. CDR3 sequence (DNA): TGTGCCAGCAGTCCGCGACAGGGAGCTCGTTATAATTCACCCCTCCACTTT. It codes for CASSPRQGARYNSPLHF.

The chain employs TRBV7-3 and TRBJ2-2; 9 bases fit TRBD2. Germline V lookup: CDR1 SGHTA, CDR2 FQGTGA. With V trimmed by 1 base and J by 2 bases, 11 bases remained unmatched. The CDR3 length is 19 residues. The CDR3 here is CASSLKKASLAGNTGELFF. The DNA for the CDR3 is TGTGCCAGCAGCTTAAAGAAAGCAAGTCTAGCGGGAAACACCGGGGAGCTGTTTTTT.

The CDR3 coding sequence is TGTGCCAGCAGCGAATCGACAGCTGTTTCCAATGAGCAGTTCTTC. This gives the protein CASSESTAVSNEQFF. This chain links TRBV9 with TRBJ2-1; D may be TRBD1 (5 bases). Germline V gene lookup returns CDR1 SGDLS and CDR2 YYNGEE. CDR3 length equals 15 residues. Trimming shortened V by 3 bases and J by 6 bases, and 16 bases separated the two germline ends.

The V call is TRBV6-5, the J call TRBJ1-6; the D is unclear. Per the germline V gene, CDR1 is MNHEY and CDR2 is SVGAGI. CDR3 size: 12 residues. Deletions cut 5 bases from V and 6 bases from J, with 5 bases between. The CDR3 sequence is CASSRSNSPLHF. For the CDR3, the DNA is TGTGCCAGCAGTAGGAGTAATTCACCCCTCCACTTT.

The rearrangement links TRBV4-3 to TRBJ2-3; the D gene is possibly TRBD2 (5 bases). The length of the CDR3 is 18 residues. The germline gives CDR1 LGHNA, CDR2 YSLEER. Trimming left V 5 bases short and J 0 bases short, with 21 bases between. Here the CDR3 reads CASSLVPSQFTSTDTQYF. The CDR3 DNA sequence: TGCGCCAGCAGCTTGGTACCTAGCCAGTTTACTAGCACAGATACGCAGTATTTT.

This CDR3 reads CARTSIPGIRMNTEAFF. The CDR3 bases are TGTGCCAGAACCTCGATTCCGGGGATTAGAATGAACACTGAAGCTTTCTTT. V is TRBV5-3 and J is TRBJ1-1; no clear D gene. TRBV5-3 is given ORF status, its function remaining uncertain. V lost 6 bases and J lost 0, with 21 bases in between. This CDR3 has 17 amino acids.

This chain uses TRBV7-9 with TRBJ1-6, with D possibly matching TRBD1 (5 bases). CDR1 and CDR2 from the germline V gene are SEHNR and FQNEAQ (reference sequence). V was shortened by 5 bases and J by 9 bases, with 17 bases between the two germline ends. The length of the CDR3 is 15 residues. CDR3 sequence (DNA): TGTGCCAGCAGCCTAGTTGGGGGAGGAGGTTCACCCCTCCACTTT. Encoded protein: CASSLVGGGGSPLHF.